Listed below are T cell receptor beta chains from one sample, sequenced in a study of cytotoxic CD8 clonotypes in ibrutinib-treated CLL. Assay used: immunoSEQ multiplex PCR; TCRdb lists only in-frame clones, some missing. This sample has 150,000 to 200,000 clones, with about four fifths found just once. The specimen comprised PBMCs, sampled after 24 months of ibrutinib treatment. Every receptor here comes from a human donor with chronic lymphocytic leukemia. The CDR3 runs from the conserved cysteine through the conserved F or W. A D gene is named only where the DNA matches it firmly. Expanded clones are given a class, and other clones once, few, many or no size at all.

d_call,clone_size,v_call,j_call,cdr3_nt,cdr3_aa
.,.,TRBV13,TRBJ1-3,TGTGCCAGCAGCTTAGGCGGAAAATCATCCCCTCTCTCTGGAAACACCATATATTTT,CASSLGGKSSPLSGNTIYF
.,few,TRBV5-1,TRBJ1-1,TGCGCCAGCAGCTTGGGGCAGGGGGAAGCTTTCTTT,CASSLGQGEAFF
.,.,TRBV18,TRBJ1-1,TGTGCCAGCTCACCGATTCCACAGGGTGGGGACACTGAAGCTTTCTTT,CASSPIPQGGDTEAFF
.,few,TRBV6-5,TRBJ2-1,TGTGCCAGCAGTTACAGGCTAGGGGGATATGAGCAGTTCTTC,CASSYRLGGYEQFF
.,.,TRBV18,TRBJ1-1,TGTGCCAGCTCAACTACCCTCACTGAAGCTTTCTTT,CASSTTLTEAFF
.,.,TRBV9,TRBJ2-5,TGTGCCAGCAGCGTAACCAGCGGAGGTGTCCAAGAGACCCAGTACTTC,CASSVTSGGVQETQYF
.,.,TRBV28,TRBJ2-1,TGTGCCAGCAGTTTAAATTCTGGAGGGATCGGGGACAATGAGCAGTTCTTC,CASSLNSGGIGDNEQFF
.,.,TRBV10-2,TRBJ2-7,TGCGCCAGCAGTGAAACCCCCCTTGAGGGAGTTGCCTACGAGCAGTACTTC,CASSETPLEGVAYEQYF
TRBD2,.,TRBV7-2,TRBJ2-1,TGTGCCAGCAGCCACGGGTTAGCGGGACCCGCCAATGAGCAGTTCTTC,CASSHGLAGPANEQFF
.,.,TRBV7-8,TRBJ2-2,TGTGCCAGCAGCTTAGCTGTACCGACCGGGGAGCTGTTTTTT,CASSLAVPTGELFF
TRBD2,.,TRBV4-2,TRBJ2-7,TGTGCCAGCAGCCAAGAAGTGGGGGGGGACTCCTACGAGCAGTACTTC,CASSQEVGGDSYEQYF
.,once,TRBV19,TRBJ1-2,TGTGCCAGTAGTAAACAGGGACAATATGGCTACACCTTC,CASSKQGQYGYTF
.,.,TRBV5-4,TRBJ2-3,TGTGCCAGCAGCCCCGGACTAACGCCAGATACGCAGTATTTT,CASSPGLTPDTQYF
.,.,TRBV6-5,TRBJ2-6,TGTGCCAGCAGTTACTCTTTAGCTTCTGGGGCCAACGTCCTGACTTTC,CASSYSLASGANVLTF
.,.,TRBV5-8,TRBJ1-4,TGTGCCAGCAGCTTCCAGGCGGTTCGAACTAATGAAAAACTGTTTTTT,CASSFQAVRTNEKLFF
.,.,TRBV19,TRBJ1-3,TGTGCCAGTAGTATACTACAGGGCTCTGGAAACACCATATATTTT,CASSILQGSGNTIYF
TRBD2,.,TRBV30,TRBJ2-1,TGCGAAAACCCTACTAGCGGGAGGGCCTATGAGCAGTTCTTC,CENPTSGRAYEQFF
.,.,TRBV30,TRBJ2-5,TGTGCCTGGATTAGATCCGAGACCCAGTACTTC,CAWIRSETQYF
TRBD1,.,TRBV7-3,TRBJ1-2,TGTGCCAGCAGCTCCCGGGACAGGCGCCTCTATGGCTACACCTTC,CASSSRDRRLYGYTF
.,.,TRBV27,TRBJ2-2,TGTGCCAGCAGTTGGGGGCACGGGGAGGGCGGGGAGCTGTTTTTT,CASSWGHGEGGELFF
.,once,TRBV13,TRBJ1-5,TGTGCCAGCAGCTTAGGACAGACCATAAATCAGCCCCAGCATTTT,CASSLGQTINQPQHF
.,once,TRBV6-5,TRBJ1-6,TGTGCCAGCAGTTACCTCCTGGGCTCCTATAATTCACCCCTCCACTTT,CASSYLLGSYNSPLHF
TRBD1,.,TRBV2,TRBJ2-5,TGTGCCAGCAGTGAAGCGTCAGGACAGGGGGACCAAGAGACCCAGTACTTC,CASSEASGQGDQETQYF
.,.,TRBV5-1,TRBJ2-5,TGCGCCAGCAGTCTGTCCATGAGGGAGACCCAGTACTTC,CASSLSMRETQYF
.,once,TRBV4-3,TRBJ2-3,TGCGCCAGCAGCAGGGCGGTGGCGATGAGGAGCACAGATACGCAGTATTTT,CASSRAVAMRSTDTQYF
TRBD1,.,TRBV7-9,TRBJ2-7,TGTGCCAGCAGCTCATTCCGGGACAGATCCTACGAGCAGTACTTC,CASSSFRDRSYEQYF
TRBD2,.,TRBV5-8,TRBJ2-3,TGTGCCAGCAGCTTCTATTTGACTAGCGGGGGCACAGATACGCAGTATTTT,CASSFYLTSGGTDTQYF
.,.,TRBV2,TRBJ1-2,TGTGCCAGCCTAGAGGGGACCCTCTATGGCTACACCTTC,CASLEGTLYGYTF
TRBD1,.,TRBV7-9,TRBJ1-5,TGTGCCAGCACCCCCGGGACAGGGGGCTTAGGCAATCAGCCCCAGCATTTT,CASTPGTGGLGNQPQHF
.,.,TRBV25-1,TRBJ1-4,TGTGCCAGCAGTGCCCCGTCCGGACACACGTCAACTAATGAAAAACTGTTTTTT,CASSAPSGHTSTNEKLFF
TRBD1,few,TRBV2,TRBJ1-1,TGTGCCAGCTGGACAGGGGCGAAAGCTTTCTTT,CASWTGAKAFF